This T cell receptor (beta chain) was recorded in a study of blood T cell repertoires in COVID-19. Some clones are missing from TCRdb's copy, which holds only in-frame ones; the method was immunoSEQ multiplex PCR. There are roughly 300,000 clones in the sample; around 81% occur only once, and 2.5% to 3% lies in the top ten. The V gene's germline CDR1 is SGHDN and CDR2 FVKESK. The V end lost 5 bases, the J end lost 4 bases, and 8 bases lay between the germline ends. The CDR3 covers 13 residues. The source of this sequence is a woman aged 60-75 years with active or convalescent COVID-19. The sample comprised peripheral blood. The genes are TRBV14 and TRBJ2-2, with D possibly TRBD1 on 5 matching bases. The CDR3 bases are TGTGCCAGCAGCTCTCAGGGCACCGGGGAGCTGTTTTTT. Encoded protein: CASSSQGTGELFF.